This TCR beta chain was identified in a study of blood T cell repertoires in COVID-19. Study background: COVID-19 samples, acute and convalescent, were from the United States, Italy and Spain.

In the study's own analysis: For nucleated cells, counts were estimated from reference gene primer amplification. Libraries were prepared by immunoSEQ multiplex PCR; TCRdb keeps only in-frame clonotypes and omits some of them. V, J and clone size were drawn from that table, and D and trimming were deduced from the DNA. Of approximately 140,000 clones listed, roughly 88% are singletons. The sequenced sample consisted of peripheral blood. The sequence came from a woman aged 55 to 70 with acute or convalescent COVID-19.

This chain's CDR3 is CASTWATAGEKLFF. The CDR3 nucleotides are TGTGCCAGTACGTGGGCCACAGCAGGTGAAAAACTGTTTTTT. The chain recombines TRBV19 with TRBJ1-4; D unresolved. The germline V gene encodes CDR1 LNHDA and CDR2 SQIVND (reference sequence). The CDR3 length is 14 residues. V shed 7 bases and J shed 7 bases, with 16 bases lying between them.